A single T cell receptor (beta chain) is shown here with its context. This clonotype was found a few times. No antigen is known for it. Per-base quality was not reported, and no clone a single base away is much larger than it. TCR repertoires of sorted CD4+ and CD8+ blood T cells from severe aplastic anemia patients and healthy subjects were deep-sequenced in the study. Ficoll-Paque density gradient centrifugation was used to isolate peripheral blood mononuclear cells. CD4+ and CD8+ T cells were sorted by FACS or magnetic beads before DNA extraction. The sample is drawn from a study of CD8+CD57+ T cells in acquired aplastic anemia (dated by TCRdb to the late 2010s). Some background on the complete study: On average, sorted CD4+ and CD8+ cells yielded around 3.5 ug of extracted DNA, with a range of about 0.19 to 30 ug. Healthy donor samples averaged about 10 million reads for CD4+ and 11 million to 14 million for CD8+ cells. Beyond this particular receptor, the publication reports: About 28 CD8+ CDR3 sequences were found in both patients and controls but appeared to be highly expressed in patients and within the immunodominant clones of the patients. CD8+ Simpson's diversity did not differ significantly between patients and healthy controls (P=0.060).

Trimming takes 6 bases from V and 0 bases from J, and the germline ends sit 9 bases apart. Measured from the cysteine to the phenylalanine, the CDR3 is 13 residues long. Of the read, only the CDR3 DNA is kept; its 39 bases are in frame from base 1. CDR1 SQVTM and CDR2 ANQGSEA are derived from the germline V gene. Genomic DNA served as template for TCR beta VDJ combination and CDR3 sequence profiling. An Illumina HiSeq 2000 was used for TCR repertoire sequencing. The paper's processing steps were these. TRBV/TRBJ rearrangement plots, CDR3 size and DJ length profiles, and Simpson's diversity index were used to assess repertoires. Whichever DNA sequence was most abundant in the deep sequencing data was defined as the immunodominant clone. CDR3 amino acid sequences were checked for sharing across subjects and were also compared against the VDJdb database and published repertoires. The public reads were quality trimmed at Q25 with fastp and then assembled into clones with MiXCR by TCRdb, keeping productive beta chains. Here each entry gathers all rows of one CDR3 protein and keeps the most common genes and DNA. The V and J calls here are based on TCRdb, not the publication. This sample is represented by 74,000 or so distinct CDR3 sequences; almost 55% of them were singletons. The ten top clones hold approximately 8.6% of the sample.

The clonotype comes from a human donor in good health, serving as a control. Sequencing input: sorted CD4+, CD8+, or CD8+CD57+ T cells (not recorded which) from PBMCs. The chain was built from TRBV29-1 and TRBJ1-5, and perhaps TRBD1 as D gene, on 5 matching bases. The CDR3 region has the sequence CSVSDSSNQPQHF. The DNA reads TGCAGCGTGTCCGACAGTAGCAATCAGCCCCAGCATTTT.